The present entry profiles one T cell receptor (beta chain) with its context. PCR primers comprised 60 Vbeta and 13 Jbeta primers. Clones were sequenced by immunoSEQ multiplex PCR, and TCRdb holds only the in-frame ones, with some missing. This table holds around 150,000 clones, around three quarters found once. Germline V lookup: CDR1 SGHTA, CDR2 FQGTGA. Trimming took off 3 bases at V and 4 bases at J, with 9 bases between the two ends. The length of the CDR3 is 13 residues. The source of the sample is a study of cytomegalovirus exposure and HLA in healthy donors. Each donor was nominally healthy when sampled (though unrecorded immune exposures were likely).

This chain joins TRBV7-3 and TRBJ1-1; the D gene is possibly TRBD1 (6 bases). The TCR comes from a man in his thirties or forties in good health. Sequencing was performed on PBMCs. The CDR3 coding sequence is TGTGCCAGCAGCTTGAAAGGGGGCACTGAAGCTTTCTTT. Translating it yields CASSLKGGTEAFF.